This TCR beta chain was retrieved from a study of blood T cell repertoires in COVID-19. The protocol was immunoSEQ multiplex PCR, while the TCRdb copy is restricted to in-frame clones and leaves out a portion. The sample lists about 280,000 clones; about nine tenths were seen once. Per the germline V gene, CDR1 is LNHNV and CDR2 is YYDKDF (reference sequence). V shed 3 bases and J 3 bases; nucleotides not matched to a gene: 17. The CDR3 has 18 amino acids. The clonotype originates from a woman under 40 with acute COVID-19. The gene calls are TRBV15 and TRBJ2-7; 7 bases line up with TRBD1. The specimen was PBMCs or T cells enriched from blood (not recorded which). For the CDR3, the DNA is TGTGCCACCAGCAGGGACCTCTACCGACCGGGACAGCTCTACGAGCAGTACTTC. As protein: CATSRDLYRPGQLYEQYF.